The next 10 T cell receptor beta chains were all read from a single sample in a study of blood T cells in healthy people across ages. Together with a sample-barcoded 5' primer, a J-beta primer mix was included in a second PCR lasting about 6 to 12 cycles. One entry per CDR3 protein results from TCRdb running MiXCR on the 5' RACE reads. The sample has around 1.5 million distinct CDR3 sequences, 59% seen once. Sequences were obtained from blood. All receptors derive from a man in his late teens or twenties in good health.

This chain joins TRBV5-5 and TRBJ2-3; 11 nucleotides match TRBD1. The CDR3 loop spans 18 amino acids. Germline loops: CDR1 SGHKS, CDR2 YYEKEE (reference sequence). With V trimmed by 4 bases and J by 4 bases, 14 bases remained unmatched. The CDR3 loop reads CASSPGTGGRLVSDTQYF. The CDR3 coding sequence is TGTGCCAGCAGCCCGGGGACAGGGGGGCGCCTGGTTTCAGATACGCAGTATTTT.

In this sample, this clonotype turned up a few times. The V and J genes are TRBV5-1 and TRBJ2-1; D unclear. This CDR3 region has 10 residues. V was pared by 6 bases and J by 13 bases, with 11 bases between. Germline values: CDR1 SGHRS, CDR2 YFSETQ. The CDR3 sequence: CASTSRVQFF. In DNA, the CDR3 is TGCGCCAGCACCTCTAGGGTCCAGTTCTTC.

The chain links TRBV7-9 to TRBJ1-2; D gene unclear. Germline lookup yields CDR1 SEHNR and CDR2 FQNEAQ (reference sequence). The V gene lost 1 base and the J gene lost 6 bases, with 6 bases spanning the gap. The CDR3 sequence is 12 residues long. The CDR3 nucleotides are TGTGCCAGCAGCTTAGGGACTGATGGCTACACCTTC. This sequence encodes CASSLGTDGYTF.

CDR3 nucleotide sequence: TGTGCCAGCAGCCCCGGACTTGGGGACTACTACGAGCAGTACTTC. It codes for CASSPGLGDYYEQYF. This chain links TRBV7-9 with TRBJ2-7; TRBD2 matches 7 bases. There are 15 residues in the CDR3. The germline CDR1 and CDR2 sequences are SEHNR and FQNEAQ (reference sequence). The ends lost 5 bases at V and 3 bases at J; junction bases unmatched: 10.

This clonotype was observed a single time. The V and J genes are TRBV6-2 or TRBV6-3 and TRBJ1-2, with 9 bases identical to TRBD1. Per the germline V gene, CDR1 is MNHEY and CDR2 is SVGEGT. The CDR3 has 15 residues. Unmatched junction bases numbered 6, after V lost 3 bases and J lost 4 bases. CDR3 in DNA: TGTGCCAGCAGTTATCCGGACAGGGGAGCCTATGGCTACACCTTC. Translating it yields CASSYPDRGAYGYTF.

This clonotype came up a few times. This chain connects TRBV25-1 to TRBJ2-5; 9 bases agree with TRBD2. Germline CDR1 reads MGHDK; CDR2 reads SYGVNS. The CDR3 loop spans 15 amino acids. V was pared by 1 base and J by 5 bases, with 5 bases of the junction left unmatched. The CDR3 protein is CASSESSGMVETQYF. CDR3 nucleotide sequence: TGTGCCAGCAGTGAATCTAGCGGGATGGTTGAGACCCAGTACTTC.

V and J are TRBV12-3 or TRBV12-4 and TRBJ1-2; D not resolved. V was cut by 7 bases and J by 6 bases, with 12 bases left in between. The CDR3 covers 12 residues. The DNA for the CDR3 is TGTGCCAGCACAGGTTTTGGGGATGGCTACACCTTC. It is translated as CASTGFGDGYTF.

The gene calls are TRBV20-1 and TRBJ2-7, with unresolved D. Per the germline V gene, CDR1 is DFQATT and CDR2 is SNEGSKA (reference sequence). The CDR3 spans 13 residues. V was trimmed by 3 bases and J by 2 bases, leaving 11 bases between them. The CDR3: CSASYSEAYEQYF. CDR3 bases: TGCAGTGCTAGTTACAGCGAGGCCTACGAGCAGTACTTC.

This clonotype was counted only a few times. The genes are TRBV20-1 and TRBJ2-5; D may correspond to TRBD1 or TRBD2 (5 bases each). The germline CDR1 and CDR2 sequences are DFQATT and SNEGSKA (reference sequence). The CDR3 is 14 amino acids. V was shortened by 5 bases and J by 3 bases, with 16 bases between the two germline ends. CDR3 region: CSAAEGQGEETQYF. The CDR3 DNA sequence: TGCAGTGCTGCAGAAGGCCAGGGAGAAGAGACCCAGTACTTC.

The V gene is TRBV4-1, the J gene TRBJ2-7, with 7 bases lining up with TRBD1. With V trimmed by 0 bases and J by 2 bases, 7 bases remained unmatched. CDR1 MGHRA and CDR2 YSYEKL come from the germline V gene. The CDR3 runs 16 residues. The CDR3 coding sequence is TGCGCCAGCAGCCAAGAAGTAGGGGGCCCTGCCTACGAGCAGTACTTC. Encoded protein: CASSQEVGGPAYEQYF.